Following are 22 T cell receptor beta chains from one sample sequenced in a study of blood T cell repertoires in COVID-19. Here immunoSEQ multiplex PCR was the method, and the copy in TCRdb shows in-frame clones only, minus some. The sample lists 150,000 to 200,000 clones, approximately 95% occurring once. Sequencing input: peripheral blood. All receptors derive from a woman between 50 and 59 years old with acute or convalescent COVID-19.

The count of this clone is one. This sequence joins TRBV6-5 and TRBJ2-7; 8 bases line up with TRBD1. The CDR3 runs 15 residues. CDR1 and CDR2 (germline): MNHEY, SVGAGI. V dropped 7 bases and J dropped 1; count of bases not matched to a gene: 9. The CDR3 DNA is TGTGCCAGCACCCGATCGACAGGGGAATCCTACGAGCAGTACTTC. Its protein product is CASTRSTGESYEQYF.

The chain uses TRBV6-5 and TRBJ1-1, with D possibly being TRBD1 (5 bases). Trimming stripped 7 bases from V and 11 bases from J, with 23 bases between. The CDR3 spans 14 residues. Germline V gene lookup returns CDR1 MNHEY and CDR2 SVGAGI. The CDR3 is CASTLPGALGDAFF. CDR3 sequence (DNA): TGTGCCAGCACCCTTCCGGGAGCCCTAGGGGACGCTTTCTTT.

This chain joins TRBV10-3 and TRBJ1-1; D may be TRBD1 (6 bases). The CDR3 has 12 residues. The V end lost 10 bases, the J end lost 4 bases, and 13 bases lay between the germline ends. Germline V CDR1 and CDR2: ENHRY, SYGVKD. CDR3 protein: CATNRGGTEAFF. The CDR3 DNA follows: TGTGCCACCAATAGGGGGGGCACTGAAGCTTTCTTT.

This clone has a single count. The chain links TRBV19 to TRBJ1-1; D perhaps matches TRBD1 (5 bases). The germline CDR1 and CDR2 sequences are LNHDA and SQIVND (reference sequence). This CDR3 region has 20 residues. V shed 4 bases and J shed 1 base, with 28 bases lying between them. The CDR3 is CASSSLRAGLQVRGNTEAFF. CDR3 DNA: TGTGCCAGTAGTAGTCTTCGGGCGGGACTTCAGGTGAGGGGGAACACTGAAGCTTTCTTT.

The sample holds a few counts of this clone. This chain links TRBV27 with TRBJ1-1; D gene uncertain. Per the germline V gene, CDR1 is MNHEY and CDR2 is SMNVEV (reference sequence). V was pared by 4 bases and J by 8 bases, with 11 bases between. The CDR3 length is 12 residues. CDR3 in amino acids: CASSYLAGEAFF. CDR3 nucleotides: TGTGCCAGCAGTTACTTGGCAGGCGAAGCTTTCTTT.

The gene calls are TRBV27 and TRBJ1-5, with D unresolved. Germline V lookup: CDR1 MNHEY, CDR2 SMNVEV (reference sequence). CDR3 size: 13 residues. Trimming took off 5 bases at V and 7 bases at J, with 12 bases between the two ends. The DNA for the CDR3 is TGTGCCAGCAGTGCCGGTAGGGAGCAGCCCCAGCATTTT. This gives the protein CASSAGREQPQHF.

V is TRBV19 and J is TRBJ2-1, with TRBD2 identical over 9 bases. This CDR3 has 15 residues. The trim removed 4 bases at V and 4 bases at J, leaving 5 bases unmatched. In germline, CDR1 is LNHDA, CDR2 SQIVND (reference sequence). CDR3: CASSTGLAGYNEQFF. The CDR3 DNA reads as TGTGCCAGTAGTACGGGTCTAGCGGGGTACAATGAGCAGTTCTTC.

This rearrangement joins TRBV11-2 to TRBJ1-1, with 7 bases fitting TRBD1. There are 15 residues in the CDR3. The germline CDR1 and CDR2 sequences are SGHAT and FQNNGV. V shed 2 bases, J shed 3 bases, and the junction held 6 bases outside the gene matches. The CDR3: CASSLNLRGDTEAFF. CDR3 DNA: TGTGCCAGCAGCTTAAATCTCAGGGGGGACACTGAAGCTTTCTTT.

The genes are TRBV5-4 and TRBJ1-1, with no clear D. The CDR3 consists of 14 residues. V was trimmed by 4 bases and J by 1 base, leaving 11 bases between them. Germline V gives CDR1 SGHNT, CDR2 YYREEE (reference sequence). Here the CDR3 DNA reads TGTGCCAGCAGCCCTACCACAGAGAACACTGAAGCTTTCTTT. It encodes CASSPTTENTEAFF.

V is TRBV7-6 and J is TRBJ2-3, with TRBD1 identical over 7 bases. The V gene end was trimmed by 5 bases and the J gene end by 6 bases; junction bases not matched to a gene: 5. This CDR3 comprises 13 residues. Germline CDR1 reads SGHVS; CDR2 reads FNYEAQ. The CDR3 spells CASSPGGGDTQYF. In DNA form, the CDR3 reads TGTGCCAGCAGCCCAGGGGGTGGGGATACGCAGTATTTT. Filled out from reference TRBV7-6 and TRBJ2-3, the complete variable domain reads GAGVSQSPRYKVTKRGQDVALRCDPISGHVSLYWYRQALGQGPEFLTYFNYEAQQDKSGLPNDRFSAERPEGSISTLTIQRTEQRDSAMYRCASSPGGGDTQYFGPGTRLTVL.

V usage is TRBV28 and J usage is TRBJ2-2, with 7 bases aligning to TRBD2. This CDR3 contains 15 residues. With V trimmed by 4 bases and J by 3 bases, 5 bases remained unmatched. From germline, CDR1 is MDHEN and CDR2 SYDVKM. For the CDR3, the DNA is TGTGCCAGCAGTTCGGGGGGAAGATACACCGGGGAGCTGTTTTTT. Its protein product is CASSSGGRYTGELFF. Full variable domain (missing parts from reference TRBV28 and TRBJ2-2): DVKVTQSSRYLVKRTGEKVFLECVQDMDHENMFWYRQDPGLGLRLIYFSYDVKMKEKGDIPEGYSVSREKKERFSLILESASTNQTSMYLCASSSGGRYTGELFFGEGSRLTVL.

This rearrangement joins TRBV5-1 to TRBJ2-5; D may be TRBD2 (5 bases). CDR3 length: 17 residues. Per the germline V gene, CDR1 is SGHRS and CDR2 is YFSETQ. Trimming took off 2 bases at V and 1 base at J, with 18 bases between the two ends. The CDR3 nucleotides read TGCGCCAGCAGCTTCGGCAAGCTGGTGGGGAGCCAAGAGACCCAGTACTTC. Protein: CASSFGKLVGSQETQYF.

The CDR3 is CASSIGTEYTGELFF. CDR3 bases: TGTGCCAGTAGTATAGGGACTGAGTACACCGGGGAGCTGTTTTTT. V usage is TRBV19 and J usage is TRBJ2-2; the D gene is possibly TRBD2 (5 bases). The CDR3 totals 15 residues. V dropped 1 base and J dropped 3 bases, with 9 bases sitting between them. The germline V gene has CDR1 LNHDA and CDR2 SQIVND (reference sequence).

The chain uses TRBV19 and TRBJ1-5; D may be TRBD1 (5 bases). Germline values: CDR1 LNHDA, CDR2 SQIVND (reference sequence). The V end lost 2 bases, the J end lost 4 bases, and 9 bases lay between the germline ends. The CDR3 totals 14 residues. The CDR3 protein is CASSIKGLNQPQHF. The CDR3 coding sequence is TGTGCCAGTAGTATAAAGGGACTTAATCAGCCCCAGCATTTT.

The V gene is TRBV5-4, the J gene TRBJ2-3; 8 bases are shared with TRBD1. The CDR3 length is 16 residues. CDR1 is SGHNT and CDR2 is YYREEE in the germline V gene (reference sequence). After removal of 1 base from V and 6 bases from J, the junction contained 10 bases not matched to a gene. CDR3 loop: CASSLSRGLAQDTQYF. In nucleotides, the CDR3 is TGTGCCAGCAGCTTGTCCAGGGGGCTAGCGCAGGATACGCAGTATTTT.

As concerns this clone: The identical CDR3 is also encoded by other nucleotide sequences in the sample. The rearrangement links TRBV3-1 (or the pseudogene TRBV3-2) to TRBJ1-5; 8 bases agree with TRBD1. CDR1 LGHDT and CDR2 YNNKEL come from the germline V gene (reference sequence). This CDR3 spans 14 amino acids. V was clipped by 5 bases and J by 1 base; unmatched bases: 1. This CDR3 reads CASSRTGSNQPQHF. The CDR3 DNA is TGTGCCAGCAGCAGGACAGGGAGCAATCAGCCCCAGCATTTT.

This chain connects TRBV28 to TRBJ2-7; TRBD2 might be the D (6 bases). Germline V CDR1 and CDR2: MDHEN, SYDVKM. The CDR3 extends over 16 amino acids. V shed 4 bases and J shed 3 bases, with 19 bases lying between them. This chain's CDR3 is CASSWDWRGLNYEQYF. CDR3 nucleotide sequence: TGTGCCAGCAGTTGGGACTGGAGAGGACTAAACTACGAGCAGTACTTC.

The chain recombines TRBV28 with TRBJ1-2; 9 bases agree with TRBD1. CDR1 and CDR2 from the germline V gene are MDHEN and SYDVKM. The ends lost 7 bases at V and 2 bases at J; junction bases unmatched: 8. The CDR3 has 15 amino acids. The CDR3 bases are TGTGCCAGCACCTTACAGGGGGCGCGGAACTATGGCTACACCTTC. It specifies CASTLQGARNYGYTF.

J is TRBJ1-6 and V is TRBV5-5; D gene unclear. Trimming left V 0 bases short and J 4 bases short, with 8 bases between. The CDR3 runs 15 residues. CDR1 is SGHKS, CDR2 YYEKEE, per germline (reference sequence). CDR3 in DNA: TGTGCCAGCAGCTTGGCCGGTGAATATAATTCACCCCTCCACTTT. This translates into CASSLAGEYNSPLHF.

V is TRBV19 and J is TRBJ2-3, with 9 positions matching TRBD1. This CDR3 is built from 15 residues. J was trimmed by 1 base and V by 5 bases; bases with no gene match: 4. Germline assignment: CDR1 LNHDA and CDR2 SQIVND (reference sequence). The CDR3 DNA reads TGTGCCAGTAGTTCCGACAGGGGGGGCACAGATACGCAGTATTTT. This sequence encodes CASSSDRGGTDTQYF. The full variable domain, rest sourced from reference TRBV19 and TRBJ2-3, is DGGITQSPKYLFRKEGQNVTLSCEQNLNHDAMYWYRQDPGQGLRLIYYSQIVNDFQKGDIAEGYSVSREKKESFPLTVTSAQKNPTAFYLCASSSDRGGTDTQYFGPGTRLTVL.

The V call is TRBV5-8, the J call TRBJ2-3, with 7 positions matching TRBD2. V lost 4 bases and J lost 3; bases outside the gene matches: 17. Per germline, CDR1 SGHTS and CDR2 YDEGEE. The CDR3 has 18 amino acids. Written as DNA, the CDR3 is TGTGCCAGCAGCGCGACTAGCATTCTCCCCTCGGGGACAGATACGCAGTATTTT. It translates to CASSATSILPSGTDTQYF.

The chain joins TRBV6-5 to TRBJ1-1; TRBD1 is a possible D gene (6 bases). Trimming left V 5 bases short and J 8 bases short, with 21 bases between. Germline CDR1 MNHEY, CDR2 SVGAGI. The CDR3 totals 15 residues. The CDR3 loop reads CASSPIGGRRYEAFF. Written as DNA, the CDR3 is TGTGCCAGCAGTCCCATCGGGGGGCGCCGGTACGAAGCTTTCTTT.